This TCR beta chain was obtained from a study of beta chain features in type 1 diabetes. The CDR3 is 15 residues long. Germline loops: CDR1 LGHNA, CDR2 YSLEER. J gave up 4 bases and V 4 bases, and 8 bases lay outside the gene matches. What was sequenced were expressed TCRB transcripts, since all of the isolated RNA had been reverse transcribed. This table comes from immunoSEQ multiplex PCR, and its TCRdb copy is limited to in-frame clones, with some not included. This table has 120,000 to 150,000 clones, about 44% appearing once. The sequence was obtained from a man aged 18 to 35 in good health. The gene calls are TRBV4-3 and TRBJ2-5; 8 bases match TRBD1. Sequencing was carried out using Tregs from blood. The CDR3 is CASSRGLGQGETQYF. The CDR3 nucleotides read TGCGCCAGCAGCCGAGGACTCGGACAGGGAGAGACCCAGTACTTC.